The 10 T cell receptor beta chains in this list originate from one sample, sequenced in a study of CD8 T cells in Susac syndrome. It was with random hexamers that 0.5 to 1 ug RNA was reverse transcribed. TCRdb independently ran MiXCR on the immunoSEQ multiplex PCR reads; one entry per CDR3 protein. This repertoire shows approximately 260,000 distinct CDR3 sequences, approximately 95% found once; its top ten account for under 0.12%. Sequencing was performed on CD4+ T cells from PBMCs. All receptors come from a human donor with Susac syndrome.

This sequence joins TRBV30 and TRBJ2-3; D is unclear. Germline CDR1 GTSNPN, CDR2 SVGIG (reference sequence). CDR3 size: 15 residues. V lost 2 bases and J lost 0, with 12 bases in between. CDR3 loop: CAWSSKGLSTDTQYF. CDR3 nucleotides: TGTGCCTGGAGTTCGAAGGGCCTTAGCACAGATACGCAGTATTTT.

The chain combines TRBV2 with TRBJ1-2, with no clear D. This CDR3 is 14 amino acids long. The germline V gene encodes CDR1 SNHLY and CDR2 FYNNEI. V was clipped by 3 bases and J by 3 bases, with 11 bases between them. CDR3 in amino acids: CASSDPRTYYGYTF. The CDR3 nucleotides are TGTGCCAGCAGTGACCCCAGGACCTACTATGGCTACACCTTC.

CDR3 amino acids: CSASRTEGDQPQHF. Written as DNA, the CDR3 is TGCAGTGCTAGTAGGACGGAGGGGGATCAGCCCCAGCATTTT. The chain couples TRBV20-1 to TRBJ1-5, with D possibly matching TRBD1 (6 bases). V was pared by 3 bases and J by 5 bases, with 14 bases between. The CDR3 length is 14 residues. Looked up from germline, CDR1 is DFQATT and CDR2 is SNEGSKA (reference sequence).

The rearrangement links TRBV4-1 to TRBJ2-5, with TRBD2 identical over 11 bases. The ends lost 0 bases at V and 3 bases at J; junction bases unmatched: 6. The CDR3 has 17 residues. In germline, CDR1 is MGHRA, CDR2 YSYEKL. CDR3: CASSQDSRLAGKETQYF. Here the CDR3 DNA reads TGCGCCAGCAGCCAAGATAGTCGACTAGCGGGAAAAGAGACCCAGTACTTC.

The V gene is TRBV3-1, the J gene TRBJ2-2, with 7 positions matching TRBD2. The CDR3 contains 18 residues. Trimming cost V 1 base and J 8 bases; bases outside gene matches: 16. Germline CDR1 LGHDT, CDR2 YNNKEL (reference sequence). CDR3 residues: CASSQVPYLGRNSGELFF. The CDR3 nucleotides are TGTGCCAGCAGCCAAGTCCCCTATCTCGGGAGGAATTCTGGGGAGCTGTTTTTT.

The rearrangement links TRBV3-1 to TRBJ1-3; 10 bases map to TRBD1. V trimming: 4 bases; J trimming: 8 bases; junction bases outside the gene matches: 5. This CDR3 comprises 14 residues. Germline V gene data show CDR1 as LGHDT and CDR2 as YNNKEL (reference sequence). The CDR3 is CASSRWDRGDTIYF. Written as DNA, the CDR3 is TGTGCCAGCAGCCGATGGGACAGGGGAGACACCATATATTTT.

This chain uses TRBV3-1 with TRBJ2-7; 9 nucleotides match TRBD1. The V gene end was trimmed by 4 bases and the J gene end by 7 bases; junction bases not matched to a gene: 20. The CDR3 contains 18 residues. Germline V gene data show CDR1 as LGHDT and CDR2 as YNNKEL (reference sequence). The CDR3 loop reads CASSPKLLRTGVPFEQYF. The CDR3 nucleotides read TGTGCCAGCAGCCCGAAGCTCCTAAGGACAGGGGTGCCTTTTGAGCAGTACTTC.

This rearrangement joins TRBV18 to TRBJ1-2, with TRBD1 identical over 7 bases. CDR3 length: 14 amino acids. Germline V gene lookup returns CDR1 KGHSH and CDR2 LQKENI. V was clipped by 3 bases and J by 4 bases; unmatched bases: 5. CDR3 region: CASSPTGTAYGYTF. Written as DNA, the CDR3 is TGTGCCAGCTCACCGACCGGGACAGCCTATGGCTACACCTTC.

The chain recombines TRBV29-1 with TRBJ2-3; 15 bases line up with TRBD2. Germline V gene sequence: CDR1 SQVTM, CDR2 ANQGSEA. After removal of 7 bases from V and 6 bases from J, the junction contained 2 bases not matched to a gene. This CDR3 is built from 13 residues. The DNA of the CDR3 is TGCAGCGCTGGGACTAGCGGGAGGGATACGCAGTATTTT. The encoded protein is CSAGTSGRDTQYF.

V and J are TRBV18 and TRBJ2-4; TRBD2 is a possible D gene (7 bases). V lost 3 bases, J lost 9 bases, and 12 bases lay in between. Germline CDR1 reads KGHSH; CDR2 reads LQKENI. CDR3 length: 13 amino acids. CDR3 sequence: CASSPGGQAIQYF. In DNA, the CDR3 is TGTGCCAGCTCACCGGGGGGGCAGGCCATTCAGTACTTC.